These 4 T cell receptor beta chains originate from one sample sequenced in a study of cytomegalovirus exposure and HLA in healthy donors. 13 Jbeta primers and 60 Vbeta primers were used for the PCR. The repertoire was sequenced with immunoSEQ multiplex PCR; TCRdb's copy has only in-frame clones and lacks some. The table has fewer than 250,000 clones, roughly 80% seen once. Sequenced sample: PBMCs. These receptors were taken from a woman between 25 and 40 years old in good health and CMV-seropositive.

This chain uses TRBV28 with TRBJ2-3; D is uncertain. The CDR3 runs 16 residues. Germline values: CDR1 MDHEN, CDR2 SYDVKM. Trimming took off 5 bases at V and 6 bases at J, with 21 bases between the two ends. The CDR3 reads CASSPRASKLLDTQYF. The CDR3, as DNA: TGTGCCAGCAGTCCCCGAGCCTCGAAGTTATTGGATACGCAGTATTTT.

For the CDR3, the DNA is TGTGCCAGCAGCCACGATGGGACCCGTAGCGGTAATGAGCAGTTCTTC. It codes for CASSHDGTRSGNEQFF. The chain links TRBV4-2 to TRBJ2-1; tentative D call: TRBD2 (6 bases). Germline assignment: CDR1 LGHNA and CDR2 YNFKEQ. The CDR3 has 16 amino acids. V lost 3 bases and J lost 7, with 19 bases in between.

The rearrangement uses TRBV29-1 and TRBJ2-7, with 12 bases identical to TRBD2. Looked up from germline, CDR1 is SQVTM and CDR2 is ANQGSEA. The CDR3 sequence is 13 residues long. After removal of 6 bases from V and 2 bases from J, the junction contained 2 bases not matched to a gene. CDR3 sequence reads: CSVGLAGTYEQYF. The CDR3 nucleotides are TGCAGCGTCGGACTAGCGGGGACCTACGAGCAGTACTTC.

The gene calls are TRBV5-1 and TRBJ2-1; possibly TRBD1 for D (5 bases). Germline CDR1 is SGHRS and CDR2 is YFSETQ. V was cut by 4 bases and J by 4 bases, with 15 bases left in between. The CDR3 is 15 residues long. The CDR3 is CASSVRVSPYNEQFF. The CDR3, as DNA: TGCGCCAGCAGCGTCAGGGTCAGCCCTTACAATGAGCAGTTCTTC.